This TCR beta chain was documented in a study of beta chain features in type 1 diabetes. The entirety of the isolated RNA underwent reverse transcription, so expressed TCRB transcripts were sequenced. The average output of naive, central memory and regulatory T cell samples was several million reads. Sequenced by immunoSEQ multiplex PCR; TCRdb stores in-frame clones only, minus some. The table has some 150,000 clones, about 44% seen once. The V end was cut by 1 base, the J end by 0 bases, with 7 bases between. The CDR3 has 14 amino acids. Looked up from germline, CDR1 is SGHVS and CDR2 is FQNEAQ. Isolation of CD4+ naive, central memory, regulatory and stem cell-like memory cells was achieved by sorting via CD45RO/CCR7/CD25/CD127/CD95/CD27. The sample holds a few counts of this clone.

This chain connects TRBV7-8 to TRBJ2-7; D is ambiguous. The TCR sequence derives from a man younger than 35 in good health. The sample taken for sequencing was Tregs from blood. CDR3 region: CASSLGFSSYEQYF. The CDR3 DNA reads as TGTGCCAGCAGCTTAGGTTTTAGCTCCTACGAGCAGTACTTC.